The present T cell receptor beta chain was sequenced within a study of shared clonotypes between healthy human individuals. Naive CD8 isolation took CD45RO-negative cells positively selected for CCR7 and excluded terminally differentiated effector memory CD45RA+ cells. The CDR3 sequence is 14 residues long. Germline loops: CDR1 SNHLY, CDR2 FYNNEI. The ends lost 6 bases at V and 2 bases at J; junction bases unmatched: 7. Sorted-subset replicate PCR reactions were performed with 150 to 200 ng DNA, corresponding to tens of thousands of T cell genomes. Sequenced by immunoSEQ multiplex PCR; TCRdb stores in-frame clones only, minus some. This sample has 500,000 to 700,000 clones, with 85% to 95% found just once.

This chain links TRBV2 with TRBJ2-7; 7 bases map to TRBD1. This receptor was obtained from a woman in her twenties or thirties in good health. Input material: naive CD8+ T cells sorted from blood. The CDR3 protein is CASSPTGFPYEQYF. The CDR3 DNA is TGTGCCAGCAGCCCGACAGGGTTCCCCTACGAGCAGTACTTC.